A single sample is the source of the 27 T cell receptor beta chains below, sequenced in a study of T cells in Graves' hyperthyroidism and ophthalmopathy. It was RNA transcripts that yielded the amplified TCR beta CDR3 regions. Primed by the HTBI set, a first-round RT-PCR was run on the TCR CDR3. Each CDR3 protein is one row after TCRdb ran MiXCR on the multiplex PCR reads. The sample lists some 720,000 distinct CDR3 sequences, about 16% occurring once. What was sequenced was blood. These receptor sequences come from a man between 18 and 35 years old with Graves' hyperthyroidism.

This clonotype appeared a few times. The chain recombines TRBV11-3 with TRBJ2-3, with a possible D match to TRBD2 (5 bases). CDR3 size: 14 residues. Germline values: CDR1 SGHNT, CDR2 YENEEA. Deletions cut 1 base from V and 6 bases from J, with 11 bases between. The CDR3 sequence is CASSLGSAVDTQYF. The CDR3 DNA is TGTGCCAGCAGCTTAGGTAGCGCCGTGGATACGCAGTATTTT. The whole variable domain, filled in from reference TRBV11-3 and TRBJ2-3, reads EAGVVQSPRYKIIEKKQPVAFWCNPISGHNTLYWYLQNLGQGPELLIRYENEEAVDDSQLPKDRFSAERLKGVDSTLKIQPAELGDSAVYLCASSLGSAVDTQYFGPGTRLTVL.

This chain links TRBV7-2 with TRBJ2-7; 7 bases align to TRBD2. Trimming cost V 3 bases and J 2 bases; bases outside gene matches: 4. CDR1 SGHTA and CDR2 FQGNSA come from the germline V gene. CDR3 size: 14 residues. The chain's CDR3 is CASSFGLVAYEQYF. The CDR3, as DNA: TGTGCCAGCAGCTTTGGACTAGTCGCCTACGAGCAGTACTTC.

CDR3 protein: CASSVDSGFQPQHF. For the CDR3, the DNA is TGTGCCAGCAGCGTAGATTCGGGGTTTCAGCCCCAGCATTTT. V gene TRBV9 combines with J gene TRBJ1-5; D unclear. Germline lookup yields CDR1 SGDLS and CDR2 YYNGEE. The V and J ends lost 0 bases and 6 bases respectively, with 10 bases between them. This CDR3 contains 14 residues.

This clonotype was counted ten times or more. The genes are TRBV12-3 or TRBV12-4 and TRBJ2-1; maybe TRBD2 (5 bases). The V and J ends lost 1 base and 4 bases respectively, with 17 bases between them. This CDR3 is built from 17 residues. In DNA form, the CDR3 reads TGTGCCAGCAGTTTAGACAGCGGCCCGTTCGCATACAATGAGCAGTTCTTC. Protein product: CASSLDSGPFAYNEQFF.

This clonotype was detected only a few times. The rearrangement joins TRBV20-1 to TRBJ2-2; the D is unclear. The CDR3 is made up of 15 amino acids. CDR1 is DFQATT and CDR2 is SNEGSKA in the germline V gene (reference sequence). The germline V and J ends were trimmed by 1 base and 0 bases, with 9 bases remaining between them. The CDR3 DNA sequence: TGCAGTGCTAGAGGGCACCCTTCGAACACCGGGGAGCTGTTTTTT. Translating gives CSARGHPSNTGELFF.

In DNA, the CDR3 is TGTGCCAGTAGTATGCGACGACGGGGGAGCTACGAGCAGTACTTC. It yields the protein CASSMRRRGSYEQYF. This sequence joins TRBV19 and TRBJ2-7; maybe TRBD2 (6 bases). V was pared by 3 bases and J by 3 bases, with 15 bases between. CDR3 length equals 15 residues. Germline values: CDR1 LNHDA, CDR2 SQIVND (reference sequence).

This clonotype has only a few counts. The chain links TRBV27 to TRBJ2-1; a possible D gene is TRBD1 (6 bases). The ends were cut back, 8 bases at V and 6 bases at J, with 14 bases in the middle. The germline gives CDR1 MNHEY, CDR2 SMNVEV (reference sequence). The CDR3 totals 13 residues. As DNA, the CDR3 is TGTGCCAGCGCTTTTGACAGGAGCAATGAGCAGTTCTTC. It translates to CASAFDRSNEQFF.

The chain has TRBV7-9 and TRBJ2-2, with D perhaps assigned TRBD1 or TRBD2 (5 bases each). Germline CDR1 is SEHNR and CDR2 is FQNEAQ (reference sequence). Trimming pared 4 bases from V and 0 bases from J, leaving 9 bases between. This CDR3 comprises 15 residues. CDR3: CASSSPGPNTGELFF. In DNA form, the CDR3 reads TGTGCCAGCAGCTCGCCGGGGCCGAACACCGGGGAGCTGTTTTTT.

The chain recombines TRBV16 with TRBJ1-3; 7 nucleotides match TRBD1. The germline CDR1 and CDR2 sequences are KGHSY and FQNENV. The CDR3 has 14 residues. Trimming at V came to 4 bases and at J to 4 bases, leaving 4 bases not matched to a gene. CDR3 sequence: CASSREGGGNTIYF. DNA for the CDR3: TGTGCCAGCAGCCGAGAAGGGGGCGGAAACACCATATATTTT.

The chain has TRBV7-2 and TRBJ2-5, with D maybe TRBD1 (6 bases). V shed 4 bases and J shed 8 bases, with 17 bases lying between them. This CDR3 is 14 amino acids long. Germline lookup yields CDR1 SGHTA and CDR2 FQGNSA. The CDR3 loop is CASSSTGHLATQYF. The CDR3 bases are TGTGCCAGCAGCTCAACGGGACACCTGGCCACCCAGTACTTC. Full variable domain (remainder filled in from reference TRBV7-2 and TRBJ2-5): GAGVSQSPSNKVTEKGKDVELRCDPISGHTALYWYRQSLGQGLEFLIYFQGNSAPDKSGLPSDRFSAERTGGSVSTLTIQRTQQEDSAVYLCASSSTGHLATQYFGPGTRLLVL.

A few counts support this clonotype. V is TRBV2 and J is TRBJ1-3; D remains unclear. The V gene's germline CDR1 is SNHLY and CDR2 FYNNEI. Deletions cut 7 bases from V and 3 bases from J, with 10 bases between. There are 13 residues in the CDR3. The CDR3 reads CASINTGGNTIYF. The CDR3 nucleotides are TGTGCCAGCATTAACACGGGTGGAAACACCATATATTTT.

This clonotype was detected only a few times. The chain recombines TRBV29-1 with TRBJ2-6; 10 bases align to TRBD1. Germline CDR1 and CDR2: SQVTM and ANQGSEA. V was clipped by 6 bases and J by 0 bases; unmatched bases: 5. The CDR3 spans 16 residues. The CDR3 sequence: CSVRTGGSSGANVLTF. The CDR3 DNA reads as TGCAGCGTCAGGACAGGGGGGAGCTCTGGGGCCAACGTCCTGACTTTC.

V is TRBV7-8 and J is TRBJ2-2; no definite D call. CDR3 length: 13 amino acids. Germline CDR1 is SGHVS and CDR2 is FQNEAQ. V lost 6 bases and J lost 7, with 12 bases in between. This chain's CDR3 is CASRPGVGGELFF. The CDR3 nucleotides are TGTGCCAGCAGACCCGGAGTGGGCGGGGAGCTGTTTTTT.

The CDR3 DNA is TGTGCCACCAGCAGGGAGGAGGCAGGGGCAGGGGAGCAGTACTTC. Translated: CATSREEAGAGEQYF. The chain has TRBV15 and TRBJ2-7; D may be TRBD1 (6 bases). This CDR3 spans 15 amino acids. V was trimmed by 3 bases and J by 7 bases, leaving 19 bases between them. CDR1 is LNHNV and CDR2 is YYDKDF in the germline V gene (reference sequence).

V and J are TRBV24-1 and TRBJ2-1; 12 bases line up with TRBD2. Trimming removed 4 bases from V and 8 bases from J; junction bases left unmatched: 8. This CDR3 region has 16 residues. The germline gives CDR1 KGHDR, CDR2 SFDVKD. The CDR3 bases are TGTGCCACCAGTGACCAGACTAGCGGGAGAGGAGATGAGCAGTTCTTC. Protein: CATSDQTSGRGDEQFF.

This clonotype was detected many times. V usage is TRBV28 and J usage is TRBJ2-4; D is possibly TRBD2 (6 bases). Per the germline V gene, CDR1 is MDHEN and CDR2 is SYDVKM. CDR3 length: 15 amino acids. Trimming removed 2 bases from V and 1 base from J, with 9 bases in between. CDR3 nucleotide sequence: TGTGCCAGCAGTTTAGCGACTAGGGCCAAAAACATTCAGTACTTC. Its protein is CASSLATRAKNIQYF.

This clonotype occurred many times. The gene calls are TRBV5-1 and TRBJ2-7; D unclear. V was pared by 0 bases and J by 0 bases, with 10 bases between. CDR1 SGHRS and CDR2 YFSETQ come from the germline V gene. This CDR3 is 15 amino acids long. The DNA for the CDR3 is TGCGCCAGCAGCTTGGAGTCTCTGAACTCCTACGAGCAGTACTTC. This translates into CASSLESLNSYEQYF. Full variable domain (remainder filled in from reference TRBV5-1 and TRBJ2-7): KAGVTQTPRYLIKTRGQQVTLSCSPISGHRSVSWYQQTPGQGLQFLFEYFSETQRNKGNFPGRFSGRQFSNSRSEMNVSTLELGDSALYLCASSLESLNSYEQYFGPGTRLTVT.

The genes are TRBV28 and TRBJ1-3, with a weak D call TRBD1 (5 bases). Trimming took 5 bases from V and 2 from J, leaving 10 bases between them. Germline loops: CDR1 MDHEN, CDR2 SYDVKM. The length of the CDR3 is 14 residues. CDR3 region: CASSPWGTGNTIYF. CDR3 bases: TGTGCCAGCAGTCCGTGGGGGACTGGAAACACCATATATTTT.

The chain carries TRBV3-1 and TRBJ1-6, with TRBD1 matching over 10 bases. The CDR3 length is 14 residues. V lost 1 base and J lost 13; bases outside the gene matches: 4. Germline V gene sequence: CDR1 LGHDT, CDR2 YNNKEL (reference sequence). CDR3: CASSQGTGGSPLHF. In nucleotides, the CDR3 is TGTGCCAGCAGCCAAGGGACAGGGGGTTCGCCCCTCCACTTT.

This clonotype was seen only a few times. The chain carries TRBV7-9 and TRBJ2-5; no reliable D call. CDR1 SEHNR and CDR2 FQNEAQ come from the germline V gene (reference sequence). The CDR3 is made up of 13 amino acids. V gave up 2 bases and J gave up 2 bases, with 6 bases separating them. CDR3 coding DNA: TGTGCCAGCAGCTTAAGGGCACAAGAGACCCAGTACTTC. Protein: CASSLRAQETQYF.

CDR3 DNA sequence: TGTGCCAGCAGTTCCGAACAGGGGGCTCGCGAGCAGTACTTC. It translates to CASSSEQGAREQYF. The rearrangement uses TRBV6-4 and TRBJ2-7, with 9 bases identical to TRBD1. V shed 5 bases, J shed 6 bases, and the junction held 8 bases outside the gene matches. From germline, CDR1 is MRHNA and CDR2 SNTAGT. The CDR3 covers 14 residues.

The rearrangement links TRBV7-9 to TRBJ1-4; D not certain. The CDR3 is 11 amino acids. Trimming stripped 5 bases from V and 13 bases from J, with 11 bases between. CDR1 SEHNR and CDR2 FQNEAQ come from the germline V gene (reference sequence). DNA for the CDR3: TGTGCCAGCAGCGACCGGGCCTTACTGTTTTTT. This encodes CASSDRALLFF.

This clonotype was observed many times. The chain links TRBV20-1 to TRBJ1-2; a possible D gene is TRBD1 (5 bases). The germline gives CDR1 DFQATT, CDR2 SNEGSKA (reference sequence). Trimming removed 3 bases from V and 7 bases from J, with 12 bases in between. The CDR3 has 12 residues. CDR3 bases: TGCAGTGCTAGCAAAGGGGTTGGTGGCTACACCTTC. It codes for CSASKGVGGYTF.

This clonotype was counted at least ten times. The rearrangement links TRBV28 to TRBJ2-3, with TRBD2 matching over 11 bases. The CDR3 length is 17 residues. With 3 bases clipped from V and 7 bases from J, the junction kept 12 bases outside the gene matches. Germline V gene data show CDR1 as MDHEN and CDR2 as SYDVKM. CDR3 DNA sequence: TGTGCCAGCAGTTTTCCACTAGCGGGAGTAAAGACTTATACGCAGTATTTT. Translating gives CASSFPLAGVKTYTQYF.

The DNA for the CDR3 is TGCAGTGCTAGAAACAGACAGGGGAACACCGGGGAGCTGTTTTTT. Protein product: CSARNRQGNTGELFF. This chain uses TRBV20-1 with TRBJ2-2; 7 bases are a match to TRBD1. Germline CDR1 DFQATT, CDR2 SNEGSKA (reference sequence). The CDR3 is 15 residues long. Trimming took 2 bases from V and 1 from J; bases not matched to a gene: 4.

Many counts were recorded for this clonotype. The V gene is TRBV12-3 or TRBV12-4, the J gene TRBJ2-1; D unclear. The CDR3 sequence is 15 residues long. Between the trimmed V and J ends, which lost 3 bases and 8 bases, there was a span of 17 bases. CDR3: CASSLLAQFGDEQFF. CDR3 sequence (DNA): TGTGCCAGCAGTTTGCTCGCTCAATTTGGGGATGAGCAGTTCTTC.

The rearrangement joins TRBV14 to TRBJ2-5; possibly TRBD2 for D (6 bases). CDR1 is SGHDN, CDR2 FVKESK, per germline. This CDR3 region has 16 residues. Trimming stripped 4 bases from V and 2 bases from J, with 17 bases between. The DNA for the CDR3 is TGTGCCAGCAGCCGCCGCCGGGACTCTAGGCAAGAGACCCAGTACTTC. Amino acids: CASSRRRDSRQETQYF.